A selection of T cell receptor beta chains follows, all from one sample in a study of blood T cell repertoires in COVID-19. Profiling relied on immunoSEQ multiplex PCR, and the TCRdb table lists in-frame clones only, not all of them. In the table there are around 190,000 clones, around 84% of which are singletons. Material for sequencing was peripheral blood. The receptors were gathered from a woman of 80 years or more with acute or convalescent COVID-19. CDR3s include the opening cysteine and the closing phenylalanine or tryptophan. The D gene is left open where the match is weak.

v_gene: TRBV6-5; d_gene: TRBD2; CDR3aa: CASRLAGDQYEQYF
v_gene: TRBV6-6; d_gene: NA; CDR3aa: CASSFPGYAGNTIYF
v_gene: TRBV29-1; d_gene: NA; CDR3aa: CSVATGTDTQYF
v_gene: TRBV7-9; d_gene: TRBD2; CDR3aa: CASSGRLAGDTDTQYF
v_gene: TRBV7-2; d_gene: NA; CDR3aa: CASSLEVTTGQPQHF
v_gene: TRBV11-2; d_gene: NA; CDR3aa: CASSLAGVRNEQFF
v_gene: TRBV11-2; d_gene: TRBD2; CDR3aa: CASSLAGGPYNEQFF
v_gene: TRBV11-3; d_gene: TRBD1; CDR3aa: CASSLGPDRREAFF
v_gene: TRBV5-6; d_gene: NA; CDR3aa: CASSLRGSPDTQYF
v_gene: TRBV6-6; d_gene: TRBD1; CDR3aa: CASSYSGTGDYEQYF
v_gene: TRBV18; d_gene: TRBD1; CDR3aa: CASSPNRGNEQYF
v_gene: TRBV4-3; d_gene: NA; CDR3aa: CASSQGQNQPQHF
v_gene: TRBV7-2; d_gene: NA; CDR3aa: CASSFRGPSNTGELFF
v_gene: TRBV28; d_gene: NA; CDR3aa: CASTRGYYEQYF
v_gene: TRBV27; d_gene: NA; CDR3aa: CASQRGNTEAFF
v_gene: TRBV28; d_gene: NA; CDR3aa: CASSSPIPRGRNTEAFF
v_gene: TRBV7-2; d_gene: TRBD2; CDR3aa: CASSPPGGPITGELFF
v_gene: TRBV4-2; d_gene: NA; CDR3aa: CASSQDPRAPNYGYTF
v_gene: TRBV18; d_gene: TRBD1; CDR3aa: CASSFLGTGGQETQYF
v_gene: TRBV28; d_gene: NA; CDR3aa: CASRPTARVQEAFF
v_gene: TRBV29-1; d_gene: TRBD1; CDR3aa: CSAIGGAGTGVGYTF
v_gene: TRBV9; d_gene: NA; CDR3aa: CASSDGTLSSETQYF
v_gene: TRBV9; d_gene: TRBD2; CDR3aa: CASSPRDYHNEQFF
v_gene: TRBV7-9; d_gene: NA; CDR3aa: CASSLPGTDTQYF
v_gene: TRBV19; d_gene: NA; CDR3aa: CASSVSTATSGNTIYF
v_gene: TRBV5-4; d_gene: NA; CDR3aa: CASSQDRFNYGYTF
v_gene: TRBV28; d_gene: TRBD1; CDR3aa: CASSLGGTGAYEQYF
v_gene: TRBV9; d_gene: NA; CDR3aa: CASSVAVAHGAYNEQFF